The sample holds a few counts of the clone carrying this T cell receptor beta chain. This entry belongs to a study of technical replicates of blood from a few donors. Profiled with immunoSEQ multiplex PCR; TCRdb holds only in-frame clones, not every one. Counted here are some 77,000 clones, 92% occurring once; the ten biggest clones make up about 0.4%. The CDR3 runs 11 residues. The V end lost 2 bases, the J end lost 6 bases, and 4 bases lay between the germline ends. Germline V gene sequence: CDR1 SGHDN, CDR2 FVKESK. V gene TRBV14 combines with J gene TRBJ1-1, with no clear D. Sequencing input: T cells isolated from PBMCs. The clonotype was recovered from a human donor in good health. The CDR3 region has the DNA TGTGCCAGCAGCCAAAACTCTGAAGCTTTCTTT. Encoded protein: CASSQNSEAFF.